This T cell receptor beta chain was observed in a study of blood T cell repertoires in COVID-19. About the research overall: Italy, Spain and the United States were the sources of the convalescent and acute COVID-19 samples. PBMCs, B-cell-depleted T cells, or T cells were the source of the cDNA or gDNA that made up the material.

Original processing notes: For nucleated cells, counts were estimated from reference gene primer amplification. Profiled with immunoSEQ multiplex PCR; TCRdb holds only in-frame clones, not every one. The V and J calls and clone size come from that table; D and trimming were worked out from the DNA. This sample has about 300,000 clones, with 83% found just once. The CDR3 has 14 residues. Germline lookup yields CDR1 WSHSY and CDR2 SAAADI. V lost 3 bases, J lost 3 bases, and 8 bases lay in between. J is TRBJ1-4 and V is TRBV10-2, with D uncertain. Sequenced sample: peripheral blood. This TCR was sampled from a woman between 45 and 65 years old who had recovered from COVID-19. DNA of the CDR3: TGCGCCAGCAGTGACTTCCAGGCTAATGAAAAACTGTTTTTT. It specifies CASSDFQANEKLFF.